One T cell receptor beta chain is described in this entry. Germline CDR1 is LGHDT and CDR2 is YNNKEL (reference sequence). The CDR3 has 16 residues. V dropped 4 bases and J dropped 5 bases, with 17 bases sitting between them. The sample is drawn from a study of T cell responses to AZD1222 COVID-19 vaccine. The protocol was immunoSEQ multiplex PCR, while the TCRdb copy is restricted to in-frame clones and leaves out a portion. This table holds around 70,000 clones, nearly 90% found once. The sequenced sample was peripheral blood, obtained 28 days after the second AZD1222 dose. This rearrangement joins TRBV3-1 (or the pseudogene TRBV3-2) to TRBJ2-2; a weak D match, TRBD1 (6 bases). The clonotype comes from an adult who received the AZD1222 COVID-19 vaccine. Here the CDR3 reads CASSLLPGQRTGELFF. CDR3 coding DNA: TGTGCCAGCAGCCTCCTGCCGGGACAAAGGACCGGGGAGCTGTTTTTT.